This TCR beta chain was documented in a study of shared clonotypes between healthy human individuals (dated by TCRdb to 2019 to 2021). Concerning the study at large: A couple of women and a few men aged 18 to 49 years were included in the cohort. For each donor, three plates each were used for CD4 naive and CD4 memory, two plates were used for CD8 naive, and one plate was used for CD8 memory. Between about 0.94 and 8.9 billion PBMCs per donor were obtained by leukapheresis. The study deeply sequenced blood TCR repertoires of roughly five healthy adults to estimate repertoire size and the extent of clonotype sharing between individuals. Different laboratories and diverse techniques were used to prepare libraries and sequence TCR repertoires, to increase sequencing depth and limit assay-specific biases. General conclusions and limits of the study: Higher generation probabilities were observed for clonotypes shared by all four sorted-subset donors than for non-shared clonotypes. Sampling was restricted to blood, and TCR repertoires in tissues likely differ from the TCR repertoires found in blood. Naive subsets generally had larger estimated clonotype richness than memory subsets. Rarefaction of sorted-subset datasets indicated incomplete sequencing despite the large sequencing depth. Across a few donors, approximately 5% of naive CD4, over 3% of naive CD8, under 2.5% of memory CD4, and about 0.4% of memory CD8 clonotypes were shared. Because the study included a small number of donors, the genetic and exposure-history diversity represented was limited. Pairwise subsampling indicated that sequencing depth was expected to affect the degree of clonotype sharing among donors.

To note about this clone: There is no known antigen for this receptor. The input lacks base qualities; no much larger clone sits a single base away.

TCR CDR3 regions were amplified from genomic DNA by multiplex PCR using the deep immunoSEQ assay. Extracted genomic DNA from each cell subset was spread evenly across all wells of several immunoSEQ 96-well plates, with each plate serving as a replicate. Each replicate PCR for sorted subsets received around 200 ng genomic DNA, equal to 30,000 or so T cell genomes. Purified libraries were quantified with a Qubit 3.0 fluorometer, sized on a Bioanalyzer 2100, and re-quantified with the KAPA Library Quantification kit. Each immunoSEQ 96-well plate was sequenced on its own single-read 150-cycle Illumina NextSeq 550 flow cell. Under the source paper's analysis protocol: Because the immunoSEQ output held only junctional sequences and lacked quality scores, the filtering could not match the filtering applied to full-length reads. Sequences were annotated with PyIR, a Python wrapper for IgBLAST v1.9, and V/J genes and CDR3 were assigned using IMGT germline references. Reads were removed for weak V/J assignments (E-value above 1e-6), missing CDR3, stop codons, out-of-frame junctions, or ambiguous translated residues. V3J clonotypes were defined by identical inferred V gene, J gene, and CDR3 amino acid sequence. The percentage overlap between two repertoires was calculated by dividing the number of shared unique clonotypes by the size of the smaller repertoire. Three approaches were used to assess repertoire richness: RTK rarefaction, the Chao1 estimator, and Recon v2.1 estimates of unobserved clonotypes. For all TCRbeta clonotypes obtained by the gDNA method from four donors, generation probabilities were computed with OLGA. Not all clones reach the TCRdb copy of this immuneACCESS table, which keeps in-frame sequences only. Checked studies attribute under half of the gap to unresolved V genes and leave the rest unexplained. D and trimming were read from the DNA, whereas the V and J calls and clone size are those reported in that table. In all, the sample holds about 820,000 clones, and around 93% of those were seen once. The ten largest account for nearly 25% of the sample.

CD8 naive samples consisted of CD45RO-negative cells that were positively selected for CCR7, yielding a CD45RA+CCR7+ population without TemRA cells. Healthy HIV-negative adults with no recently reported acute infections or vaccinations were included as donors. Only Caucasian adults living in Nashville, Tennessee, USA were represented among the donors. Blood was collected by leukapheresis, and PBMCs were isolated by Ficoll-Histopaque density gradient centrifugation and then cryopreserved in liquid nitrogen vapor phase. Analytical flow cytometry was used to check the purity and quantity of every magnetically sorted T cell population. Each sorted fraction had its genomic DNA isolated and then quantified by UV absorbance on a Nanodrop 2000c. Including the terminal cysteine and phenylalanine, the CDR3 comprises 17 residues. The CDR3 DNA has 51 bases and is translated from base 1. Reading the germline V gene (reference sequence) gives CDR1 SGHNT and CDR2 YYREEE. Relative to germline, V is missing 1 base and J is missing 6 bases, with 14 bases of the junction outside any gene match.

The sequence was obtained from a young man in good health. This sequence uses TRBV5-4 and TRBJ2-7; 9 junctional bases match TRBD1. The source material was naive CD8+ T cells sorted from blood. The sample's cell subset or site, from its label and the paper: CD45RA+CCR7+. Read as DNA, the sequence is TGTGCCAGCAGCTTGCGGGGTTTGGGACAGGGAACGCGCGAGCAGTACTTC. Its amino acids are CASSLRGLGQGTREQYF.